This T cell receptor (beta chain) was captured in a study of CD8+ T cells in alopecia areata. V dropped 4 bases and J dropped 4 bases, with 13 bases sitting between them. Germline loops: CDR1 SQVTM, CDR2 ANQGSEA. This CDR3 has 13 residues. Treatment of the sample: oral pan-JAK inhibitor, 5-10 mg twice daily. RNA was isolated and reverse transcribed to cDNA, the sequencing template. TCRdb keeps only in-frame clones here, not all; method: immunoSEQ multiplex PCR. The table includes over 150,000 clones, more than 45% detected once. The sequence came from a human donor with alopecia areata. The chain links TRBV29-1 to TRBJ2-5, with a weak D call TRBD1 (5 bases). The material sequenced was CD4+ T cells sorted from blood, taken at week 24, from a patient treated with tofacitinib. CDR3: CSVGVGVRETQYF. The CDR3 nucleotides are TGCAGCGTTGGGGTAGGGGTGCGAGAGACCCAGTACTTC.